The entry below describes one TCR beta chain. The CDR3 spans 15 residues. Germline lookup yields CDR1 LNHNV and CDR2 YYDKDF (reference sequence). The V and J ends lost 0 bases and 6 bases respectively, with 15 bases between them. The data were obtained in a study of blood T cells in healthy people across ages. A second PCR, run for about 6 to 11 cycles, used a sample-barcoded 5' primer plus a J-beta primer mix. From the 5' RACE reads, TCRdb called clonotypes with MiXCR, one entry per CDR3 protein. This table has over 750,000 distinct CDR3 sequences, approximately 25% appearing once. The same data also went into a second study, on T cells of mothers and their children.

The sequencing input was blood. The chain links TRBV15 to TRBJ2-7, with D perhaps TRBD1 (5 bases). This clonotype was obtained from a boy younger than 18 in good health. The DNA of the CDR3 is TGTGCCACCAGCAGAGATCCAGGCAGGGCGAGCGAGCAGTACTTC. It is translated as CATSRDPGRASEQYF.